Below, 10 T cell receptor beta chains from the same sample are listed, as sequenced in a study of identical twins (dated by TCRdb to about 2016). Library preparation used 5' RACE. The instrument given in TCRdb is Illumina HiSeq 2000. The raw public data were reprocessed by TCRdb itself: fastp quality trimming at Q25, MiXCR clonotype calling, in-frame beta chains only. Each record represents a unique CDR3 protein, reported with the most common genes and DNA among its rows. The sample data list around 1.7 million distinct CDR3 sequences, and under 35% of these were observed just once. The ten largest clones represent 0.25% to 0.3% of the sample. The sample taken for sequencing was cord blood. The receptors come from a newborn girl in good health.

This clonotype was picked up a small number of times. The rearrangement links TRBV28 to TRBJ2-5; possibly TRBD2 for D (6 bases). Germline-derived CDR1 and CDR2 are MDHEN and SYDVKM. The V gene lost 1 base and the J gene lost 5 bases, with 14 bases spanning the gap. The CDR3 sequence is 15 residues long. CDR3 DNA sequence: TGTGCCAGCAGTTTATACCGGGGGTCCGTGGAGACCCAGTACTTC. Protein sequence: CASSLYRGSVETQYF.

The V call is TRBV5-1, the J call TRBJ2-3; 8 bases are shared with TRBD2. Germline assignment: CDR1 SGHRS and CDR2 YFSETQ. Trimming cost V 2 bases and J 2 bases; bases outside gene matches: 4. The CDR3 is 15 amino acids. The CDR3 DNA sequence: TGCGCCAGCAGCTTAGCGGGGGCGACCACAGATACGCAGTATTTT. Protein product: CASSLAGATTDTQYF.

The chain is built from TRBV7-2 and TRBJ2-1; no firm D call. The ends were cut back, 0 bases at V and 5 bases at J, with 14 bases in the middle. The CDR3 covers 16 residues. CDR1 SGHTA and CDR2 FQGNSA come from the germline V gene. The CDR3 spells CASSLARTNPNNEQFF. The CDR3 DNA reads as TGTGCCAGCAGCTTAGCGAGGACGAACCCCAACAATGAGCAGTTCTTC.

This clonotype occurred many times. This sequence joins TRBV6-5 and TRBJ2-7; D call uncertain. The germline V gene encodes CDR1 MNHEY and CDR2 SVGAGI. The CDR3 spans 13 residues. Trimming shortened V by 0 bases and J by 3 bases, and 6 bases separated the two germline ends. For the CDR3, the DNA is TGTGCCAGCAGTTACTCCACCAGCTACGAGCAGTACTTC. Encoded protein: CASSYSTSYEQYF.

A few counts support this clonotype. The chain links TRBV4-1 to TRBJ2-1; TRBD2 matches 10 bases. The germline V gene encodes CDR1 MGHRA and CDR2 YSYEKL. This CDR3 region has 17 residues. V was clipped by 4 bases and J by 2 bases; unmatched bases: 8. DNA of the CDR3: TGCGCCAGCAGCCCAACACCTAGCGGGAGTGCCTACAATGAGCAGTTCTTC. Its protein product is CASSPTPSGSAYNEQFF.

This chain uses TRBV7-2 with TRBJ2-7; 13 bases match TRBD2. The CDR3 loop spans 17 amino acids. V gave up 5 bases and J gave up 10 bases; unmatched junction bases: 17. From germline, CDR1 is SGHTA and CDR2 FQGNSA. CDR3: CASSPTPIGLAGVTQYF. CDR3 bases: TGTGCCAGCAGCCCAACCCCTATCGGACTAGCGGGAGTTACCCAGTACTTC.

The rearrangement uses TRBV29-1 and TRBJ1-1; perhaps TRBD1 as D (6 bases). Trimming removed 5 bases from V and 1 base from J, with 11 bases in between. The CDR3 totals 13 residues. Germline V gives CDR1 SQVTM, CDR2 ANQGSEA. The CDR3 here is CSVLTGPNTEAFF. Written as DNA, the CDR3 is TGCAGCGTTTTGACAGGACCGAACACTGAAGCTTTCTTT.

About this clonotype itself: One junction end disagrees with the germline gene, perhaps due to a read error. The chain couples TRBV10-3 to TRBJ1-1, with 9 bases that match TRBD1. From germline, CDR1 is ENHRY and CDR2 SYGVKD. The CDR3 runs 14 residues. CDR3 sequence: CVISPRQGGTEAFF. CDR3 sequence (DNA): TGTGTCATCAGTCCCCGACAGGGGGGAACTGAAGCTTTCTTT.

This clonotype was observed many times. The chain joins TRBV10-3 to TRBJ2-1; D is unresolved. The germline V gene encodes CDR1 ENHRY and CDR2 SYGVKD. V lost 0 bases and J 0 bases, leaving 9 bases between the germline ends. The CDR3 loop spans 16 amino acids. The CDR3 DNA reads TGTGCCATCAGTGAGTCGAAGGGCCTCTCCTACAATGAGCAGTTCTTC. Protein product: CAISESKGLSYNEQFF.

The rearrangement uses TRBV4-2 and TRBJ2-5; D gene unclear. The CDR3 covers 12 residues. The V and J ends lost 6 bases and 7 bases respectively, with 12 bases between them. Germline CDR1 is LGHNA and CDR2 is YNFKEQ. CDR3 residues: CASSFEWGTQYF. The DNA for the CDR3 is TGTGCCAGCAGTTTCGAATGGGGGACCCAGTACTTC.